Listed below are T cell receptor beta chains from one sample, sequenced in a study of graft-versus-host responses after intestinal transplantation. These TCRs are of unknown antigen specificity. The protocol was immunoSEQ multiplex PCR, while the TCRdb copy is restricted to in-frame clones and leaves out a portion. In the table there are approximately 97,000 clones, roughly 91% of which are singletons. Sequencing was performed on unstimulated CD4+ T cells sorted from spleen or lymph node cells, taken before transplant. These receptors were collected from a human donor who was the organ donor for an intestinal transplant. Each CDR3 is given with its conserved first and last residue. The order of the fields is D gene, J gene, V gene, CDR3 DNA, CDR3 protein. A D gene is named only where the DNA matches it firmly.

d_gene: TRBD1
j_gene: TRBJ2-7
v_gene: TRBV7-2
CDR3nt: TGTGCCAGCAGCTTAAGGGGGACAGGGGACTACGAGCAGTACTTC
CDR3aa: CASSLRGTGDYEQYF

d_gene: .
j_gene: TRBJ2-1
v_gene: TRBV7-2
CDR3nt: TGTGCCAGCAGCTCCCTCCCGAGTGGGGGGGGCGACCACAATGAGCAGTTCTTC
CDR3aa: CASSSLPSGGGDHNEQFF

d_gene: TRBD1
j_gene: TRBJ1-2
v_gene: TRBV27
CDR3nt: TGTGCCACCGTCGGGGACAGGGTCGGTCCTAACTATGGCTACACCTTC
CDR3aa: CATVGDRVGPNYGYTF

d_gene: .
j_gene: TRBJ2-7
v_gene: TRBV29-1
CDR3nt: TGCAGCGTTGGAGAATCCCAATACGAGCAGTACTTC
CDR3aa: CSVGESQYEQYF

d_gene: .
j_gene: TRBJ2-7
v_gene: TRBV7-2
CDR3nt: TGTGCCAGCAGCTCCTACAGGGTGAGCTCCTACGAGCAGTACTTC
CDR3aa: CASSSYRVSSYEQYF

d_gene: .
j_gene: TRBJ2-3
v_gene: TRBV15
CDR3nt: TGTGCCACCAGCAGGTACAGCCGGCCAGATACGCAGTATTTT
CDR3aa: CATSRYSRPDTQYF

d_gene: TRBD1
j_gene: TRBJ2-5
v_gene: TRBV4-2
CDR3nt: TGTGCCAGCAGCCTTACTAGGACAGGGCCCCAAGAGACCCAGTACTTC
CDR3aa: CASSLTRTGPQETQYF

d_gene: .
j_gene: TRBJ2-1
v_gene: TRBV7-2
CDR3nt: TGTGCCAGCAGCTTAGAGCCGAGCTCCTACAATGAGCAGTTCTTC
CDR3aa: CASSLEPSSYNEQFF

d_gene: TRBD1
j_gene: TRBJ2-6
v_gene: TRBV4-1
CDR3nt: TGCGCCAGCAGCCAAGACTATTCGGGACAGGGATTTACGGGGGCCAACGTCCTGACTTTC
CDR3aa: CASSQDYSGQGFTGANVLTF

d_gene: .
j_gene: TRBJ1-6
v_gene: TRBV7-2
CDR3nt: TGTGCCAGCAGCCCCAGAACAGGGTTAAGGAATTCACCCCTCCACTTT
CDR3aa: CASSPRTGLRNSPLHF

d_gene: TRBD1
j_gene: TRBJ1-4
v_gene: TRBV30
CDR3nt: TGTGCCTGGAGTGTACAGGGGGTTGAAAAACTGTTTTTT
CDR3aa: CAWSVQGVEKLFF

d_gene: .
j_gene: TRBJ2-2
v_gene: TRBV5-1
CDR3nt: TGCGCCAGCAGCTTGGTCGCGTTAAACACCGGGGAGCTGTTTTTT
CDR3aa: CASSLVALNTGELFF